The present T cell receptor beta chain was sequenced within a study of regulatory T cells in long-lasting Graves disease. Across the whole study: Graves' patients who were just diagnosed had used antithyroid drugs for under 3 months.

Regarding the study as a whole: TRBV28, TRBJ1-2 and TRBJ2-5 emerged as the favored segments in persistent disease.

The V gene's germline CDR1 is MDHEN and CDR2 SYDVKM. The CDR3 totals 16 residues. Losses at the gene ends were 6 bases for V and 2 bases for J; bases not matched to a gene: 8. This clonotype was recorded many times. Its specificity is not known. Time point: newly diagnosed GD, antithyroid drugs for less than 3 months. Scientists built the TCR library using RNA that was extracted from PBMCs. Staff drew 8 to 9 milliliters of peripheral blood into EDTA tubes. Arm-PCR of CDR3 regions with iRepertoire HTBI primers generated TCR beta libraries. MiXCR was run by TCRdb on the multiplex PCR reads, yielding one entry per CDR3 protein. The table lists more than 400,000 distinct CDR3 sequences, about 16% of them singletons, with roughly 10% in the top ten. The same data also contributed to another study, on T cells in Graves' hyperthyroidism and ophthalmopathy. In that study: RT-PCR in the first round (using the HTBI primer set) targeted the TCR CDR3.

The chain combines TRBV28 with TRBJ2-2; TRBD1 aligns across 8 bases. The sequenced sample was peripheral blood mononuclear cells (PBMCs), obtained at new diagnosis, from a patient treated with antithyroid drugs. The TCR originated in a woman aged 25 to 39 with Graves disease. CDR3 in DNA: TGTGCCAGCAGACCTGGGACAGGCAATAACACCGGGGAGCTGTTTTTT. Translating it yields CASRPGTGNNTGELFF.